This T cell receptor beta chain was retrieved from a study of T cells in Graves' hyperthyroidism and ophthalmopathy. Study-wide findings and caveats: Blood shared most expanded thyroid clonotypes above 0.001.

Germline V gives CDR1 SGDLS, CDR2 YYNGEE. Trimming left V 3 bases short and J 1 base short, with 7 bases between. The CDR3 is made up of 13 amino acids. Regions amplified from RNA transcripts were the TCR beta CDR3 regions. With the HTBI primer set, the TCR CDR3 went through a first round of RT-PCR. Via MiXCR, TCRdb re-called the multiplex PCR reads, giving one row per CDR3 protein. The repertoire consists of about 560,000 distinct CDR3 sequences, with around 46% occurring once and the leading ten covering about 7.8%. Among the patients, aged 18 to 65, hyperthyroidism was newly diagnosed and had lasted under 2 months. Patients were excluded because of uncontrolled infection, other autoimmune disease, pregnancy or lactation. Diagnosing involved the use of clinical symptoms, serum thyroxine and TRAb, thyroid ultrasound and orbital computed tomography. This clonotype was detected ten times or more. The antigen remains undetermined.

The chain employs TRBV9 and TRBJ1-1, with D uncertain. Material for sequencing was peripheral blood or thyroid tissue (not recorded which). This receptor was taken from a young woman with Graves' hyperthyroidism. The CDR3 protein is CASSGARNTEAFF. The CDR3 nucleotides read TGTGCCAGCAGCGGGGCGAGGAACACTGAAGCTTTCTTT.